One and the same sample provided the 3 T cell receptor beta chains below, sequenced in a study of cytomegalovirus exposure and HLA in healthy donors. The PCR employed 60 Vbeta primers together with 13 Jbeta primers. Profiled with immunoSEQ multiplex PCR; TCRdb holds only in-frame clones, not every one. Of about 160,000 clones in the sample, roughly 81% are singletons; the top ten hold roughly 2.2%. The sequencing input was PBMCs. Receptors were obtained from a man younger than 30 in good health and CMV-seropositive.

The chain couples TRBV9 to TRBJ1-2; D is undetermined. This CDR3 comprises 14 residues. Trimming stripped 0 bases from V and 0 bases from J, with 6 bases between. Germline V gene lookup returns CDR1 SGDLS and CDR2 YYNGEE. The DNA for the CDR3 is TGTGCCAGCAGCGTAGTGGCCTCTAACTATGGCTACACCTTC. It is translated as CASSVVASNYGYTF.

The gene calls are TRBV7-9 and TRBJ2-5; weak D call: TRBD2 (6 bases). Germline V lookup: CDR1 SEHNR, CDR2 FQNEAQ (reference sequence). The CDR3 contains 14 residues. V lost 1 base and J 4 bases, leaving 10 bases between the germline ends. The CDR3 region is CASSLVVGGETQYF. Here the CDR3 DNA reads TGTGCCAGCAGCTTAGTGGTGGGGGGAGAGACCCAGTACTTC.

The count of this clone is one. The rearrangement links TRBV19 to TRBJ1-4; D is unresolved. Germline V gene sequence: CDR1 LNHDA, CDR2 SQIVND (reference sequence). CDR3 length: 15 residues. V dropped 5 bases and J dropped 4 bases, with 14 bases sitting between them. CDR3 nucleotides: TGTGCCAGTAGTCCACCCCGCGGGGTTAATGAAAAACTGTTTTTT. This encodes CASSPPRGVNEKLFF.